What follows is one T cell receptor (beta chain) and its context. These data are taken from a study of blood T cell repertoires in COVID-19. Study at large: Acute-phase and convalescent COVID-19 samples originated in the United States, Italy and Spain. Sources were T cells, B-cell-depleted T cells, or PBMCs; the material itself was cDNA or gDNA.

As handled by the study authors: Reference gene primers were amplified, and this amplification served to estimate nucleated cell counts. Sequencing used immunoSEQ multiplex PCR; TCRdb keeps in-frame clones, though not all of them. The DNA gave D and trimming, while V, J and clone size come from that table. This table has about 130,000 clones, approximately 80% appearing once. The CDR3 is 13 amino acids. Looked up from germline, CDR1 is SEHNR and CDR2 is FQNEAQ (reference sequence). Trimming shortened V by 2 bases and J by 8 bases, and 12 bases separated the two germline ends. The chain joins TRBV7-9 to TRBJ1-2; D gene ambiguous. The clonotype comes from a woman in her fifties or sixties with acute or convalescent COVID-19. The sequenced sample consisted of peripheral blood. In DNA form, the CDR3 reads TGTGCCAGCAGCTTATACCGGGGAGGAGGCTACACCTTC. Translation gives CASSLYRGGGYTF.